This T cell receptor beta chain was documented in a study of CD8 T cells in ankylosing spondylitis. V was pared by 1 base and J by 5 bases, with 11 bases between. The germline V gene has CDR1 SGHAT and CDR2 FQNNGV. The CDR3 has 14 residues. Using its own MiXCR run on the 5' RACE reads, TCRdb lists one record per CDR3 protein. The repertoire holds about 540,000 distinct CDR3 sequences, with roughly 13% as singletons. Study-level findings and limits: A motif of 8 or 9 highly homologous TCR beta variants was seen as apparently characteristic of ankylosing spondylitis blood. In peripheral blood, disease-linked CD8+ clones occurred at relatively low frequencies.

As to this clonotype: Its antigen is still unknown.

The sample taken for sequencing was blood, either unsorted or a sorted T cell fraction (not recorded which). This chain joins TRBV11-2 and TRBJ1-2; perhaps TRBD1 as D (5 bases). The TCR comes from a male donor with ankylosing spondylitis. In DNA, the CDR3 is TGTGCCAGCAGCTTAGGCAGGGATGGTTATGGCTACACCTTC. Amino acids: CASSLGRDGYGYTF.